This record looks at one T cell receptor beta chain sequence and its context. Its cognate antigen is unknown. The data were obtained in a study of blood T cells in healthy people across ages. In terms of origin and age, donors were healthy Caucasian individuals from Russia aged about 6 to 100. A second PCR, run for about 6 to 11 cycles, used a sample-barcoded 5' primer plus a J-beta primer mix. Each cDNA molecule was tagged by a template-switch adaptor that had 12 random nucleotides. Sequencing of every sample gave 3 million or more CDR3-containing paired-end reads. From the 5' RACE reads, TCRdb called clonotypes with MiXCR, one entry per CDR3 protein. This table has about 680,000 distinct CDR3 sequences, about half appearing once. The study's findings and limits: Observed TCR beta diversity per million T cells went down as age went up. This fall followed a roughly linear course with age.

This CDR3 region has 14 residues. Germline lookup yields CDR1 MNHEY and CDR2 SVGEGT. V dropped 5 bases and J dropped 7; count of bases not matched to a gene: 7. The chain couples TRBV6-2 or TRBV6-3 to TRBJ2-1; 8 nucleotides agree with TRBD2. The TCR sequence derives from a woman aged 60-75 years in good health. Material: blood. CDR3 bases: TGTGCCAGCAGTGATGAGCGGGAGAGGAATGAGCAGTTCTTC. It is translated as CASSDERERNEQFF.